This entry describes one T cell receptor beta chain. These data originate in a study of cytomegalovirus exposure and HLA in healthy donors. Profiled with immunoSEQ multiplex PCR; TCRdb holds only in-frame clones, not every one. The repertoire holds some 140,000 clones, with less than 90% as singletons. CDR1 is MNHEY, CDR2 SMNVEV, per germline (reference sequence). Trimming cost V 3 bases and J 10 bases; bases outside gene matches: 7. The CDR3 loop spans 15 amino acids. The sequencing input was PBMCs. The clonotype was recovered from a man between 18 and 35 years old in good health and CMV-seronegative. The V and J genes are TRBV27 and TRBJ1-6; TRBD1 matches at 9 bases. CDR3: CASSFPGTGPSPLHF. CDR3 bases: TGTGCCAGCAGTTTCCCAGGGACAGGGCCCTCACCCCTCCACTTT.